This is a list of T cell receptor beta chains from one sample in a study of identical twins. TCRdb independently ran MiXCR on the 5' RACE reads; one entry per CDR3 protein. Counted here are about 150,000 distinct CDR3 sequences, under 4.5% occurring once; the ten biggest clones make up 7% to 10%. Sample: memory T cells sorted from blood. These receptors all stem from a young man in good health. The CDR3 runs from the conserved cysteine through the conserved F or W. The order of the fields is D gene, J gene, CDR3 length, clone size, V gene, CDR3 DNA, CDR3 protein. The D gene is left open where the match is weak. Clone sizes are given selectively: once, few, many, or a class where the clone is expanded.

>TRBD1|TRBJ2-1|16|many|TRBV5-5
TGTGCCAGCAGCTTGGGATCGGGACAGGGGACCAATGAGCAGTTCTTC
CASSLGSGQGTNEQFF
>NA|TRBJ2-2|14|few|TRBV6-2/TRBV6-3
TGTGCCAGCAACTCCGAGGTCGGGGTCGGGGAGCTGTTTTTT
CASNSEVGVGELFF
>NA|TRBJ2-3|15|many|TRBV5-1
TGCGCCAGCAACCCCCCAGGGCCCATCACAGATACGCAGTATTTT
CASNPPGPITDTQYF
>NA|TRBJ1-3|15|few|TRBV10-3
TGTGCCATCAGTGGCCTGGGGGCGGCTGGAAACACCATATATTTT
CAISGLGAAGNTIYF
>TRBD2|TRBJ2-3|15|medium-sized|TRBV29-1
TGCAGCGTGGAGGGACTAGCGGGAGCCCCAGATACGCAGTATTTT
CSVEGLAGAPDTQYF
>TRBD2|TRBJ2-1|16|NA|TRBV11-2
TGTGCCAGCAGCTTAGGTCGTCCAGCGGGAGTAGGTGAGCAGTTCTTC
CASSLGRPAGVGEQFF
>NA|TRBJ1-2|11|many|TRBV11-2
TGTGCCAGCAGCCCGGGACAAGGCTACACCTTC
CASSPGQGYTF
>TRBD2|TRBJ2-1|13|few|TRBV27
TGTGCCAGCAGTTTCCGGACTAGTGCAAAGCAGTTCTTC
CASSFRTSAKQFF
>NA|TRBJ2-7|14|many|TRBV9
TGTGCCAGCAGCGTAAGGACAGCCTCCTACGAGCAGTACTTC
CASSVRTASYEQYF
>TRBD1|TRBJ2-1|14|many|TRBV12-3/TRBV12-4
TGTGCCAGCAGGAAGACAGGGGTCAACAATGAGCAGTTCTTC
CASRKTGVNNEQFF
>TRBD2|TRBJ2-5|14|many|TRBV6-1
TGTGCCAGCAGCGCACTAGCGGGAGTGGAGACCCAGTACTTC
CASSALAGVETQYF
>TRBD1|TRBJ1-1|14|many|TRBV25-1
TGTGCCAGCAGTGACCTGGGACAGGCTAATGAAGCTTTCTTT
CASSDLGQANEAFF
>NA|TRBJ2-1|13|many|TRBV7-8
TGTGCCAGCAGCTTAGCGAGGGATTTTGAGCAGTTCTTC
CASSLARDFEQFF
>NA|TRBJ1-4|12|NA|TRBV6-6
TGTGCCAGCAGTTACCCGACAGAAAAACTGTTTTTT
CASSYPTEKLFF
>TRBD1|TRBJ1-1|16|many|TRBV12-3/TRBV12-4
TGTGCCAGCAGTTTGGTGGGACAGGGGGCGTACACTGAAGCTTTCTTT
CASSLVGQGAYTEAFF
>TRBD2|TRBJ2-1|13|many|TRBV12-3/TRBV12-4
TGTGCCAGCAGCCCCGGGAGGTTCGATGAGCAGTTCTTC
CASSPGRFDEQFF
>NA|TRBJ1-1|13|many|TRBV2
TGTGCCAGCAGTGTCCTCATTCAGACTGAAGCTTTCTTT
CASSVLIQTEAFF
>NA|TRBJ1-2|11|many|TRBV29-1
TGCAGCGTTGGGGGGGGAGTCGGCTACACCTTC
CSVGGGVGYTF
>TRBD1|TRBJ1-2|12|many|TRBV12-3/TRBV12-4
TGTGCCAGTACGGGACAGGGCTATGGCTACACCTTC
CASTGQGYGYTF
>NA|TRBJ1-1|14|many|TRBV4-3
TGCGCCAGCAGCCAGGTGACAGGGAACACTGAAGCTTTCTTT
CASSQVTGNTEAFF
>NA|TRBJ2-7|14|many|TRBV7-2
TGTGCCAGCAGCTTAAACACCGGGTGGTACGAGCAGTACTTC
CASSLNTGWYEQYF
>NA|TRBJ2-5|15|few|TRBV7-9
TGTGCCAGCAGCTTAGCGGACGGGGGCCAAGAGACCCAGTACTTC
CASSLADGGQETQYF
>NA|TRBJ2-2|13|many|TRBV14
TGTGCCAGCAGCCACCGGAGCACCGGGGAGCTGTTTTTT
CASSHRSTGELFF
>NA|TRBJ2-3|13|many|TRBV18
TGTGCCAGCTCACCTCCGATCACAGATACGCAGTATTTT
CASSPPITDTQYF
>NA|TRBJ2-1|14|many|TRBV11-2
TGTGCCAGCAGCTTAGGAGCCTTCCGCGATGAGCAGTTCTTC
CASSLGAFRDEQFF
>TRBD2|TRBJ2-3|14|NA|TRBV25-1
TGTGCCAGCAGTCGGACTAGCGGGAAGGATACGCAGTATTTT
CASSRTSGKDTQYF
>TRBD2|TRBJ2-2|21|NA|TRBV6-2/TRBV6-3
TGTGCCAGCAGTTACATGTTGGGTTGGACTAGCGGGAGTCAGAACACCGGGGAGCTGTTTTTT
CASSYMLGWTSGSQNTGELFF
>NA|TRBJ1-1|13|many|TRBV20-1
TGCAGTGCTAGTCCCCCAGGGAACACTGAAGCTTTCTTT
CSASPPGNTEAFF
>TRBD1|TRBJ1-2|14|many|TRBV12-3/TRBV12-4
TGTGCCAGCAGTTTGGGAGGGACAGGTTATGGCTACACCTTC
CASSLGGTGYGYTF
>TRBD1|TRBJ2-5|16|many|TRBV6-1
TGTGCCAGCAGCCATACAGCAGGGACAGGCGGAGAGACCCAGTACTTC
CASSHTAGTGGETQYF
>NA|TRBJ2-5|15|few|TRBV9
TGTGCCAGCAGCGTATCACCCGCCGGGGGAGAGACCCAGTACTTC
CASSVSPAGGETQYF